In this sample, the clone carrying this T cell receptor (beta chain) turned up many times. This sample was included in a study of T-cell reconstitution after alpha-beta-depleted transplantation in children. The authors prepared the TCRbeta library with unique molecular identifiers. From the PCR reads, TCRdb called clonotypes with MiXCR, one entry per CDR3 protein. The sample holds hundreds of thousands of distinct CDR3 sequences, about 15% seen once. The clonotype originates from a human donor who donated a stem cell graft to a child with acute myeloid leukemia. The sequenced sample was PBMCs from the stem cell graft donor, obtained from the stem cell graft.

CDR3 residues: CASSYTGGGNQPQHF. The DNA for the CDR3 is TGTGCCAGCAGCTATACAGGGGGAGGCAATCAGCCCCAGCATTTT. The chain uses TRBV7-2 and TRBJ1-5; 8 bases match TRBD1. Trimming at V came to 4 bases and at J to 2 bases, leaving 4 bases not matched to a gene. The CDR3 contains 15 residues. Germline lookup yields CDR1 SGHTA and CDR2 FQGNSA.